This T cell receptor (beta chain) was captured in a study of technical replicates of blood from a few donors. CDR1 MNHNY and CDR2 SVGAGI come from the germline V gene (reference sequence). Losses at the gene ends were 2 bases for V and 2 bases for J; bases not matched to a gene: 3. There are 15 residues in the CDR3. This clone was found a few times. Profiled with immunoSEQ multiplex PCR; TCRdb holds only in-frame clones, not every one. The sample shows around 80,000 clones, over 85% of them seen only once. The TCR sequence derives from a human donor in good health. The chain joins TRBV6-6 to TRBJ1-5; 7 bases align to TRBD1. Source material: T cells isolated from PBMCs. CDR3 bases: TGTGCCAGCAGTTACGGAGGGGGCGGCAATCAGCCCCAGCATTTT. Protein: CASSYGGGGNQPQHF.